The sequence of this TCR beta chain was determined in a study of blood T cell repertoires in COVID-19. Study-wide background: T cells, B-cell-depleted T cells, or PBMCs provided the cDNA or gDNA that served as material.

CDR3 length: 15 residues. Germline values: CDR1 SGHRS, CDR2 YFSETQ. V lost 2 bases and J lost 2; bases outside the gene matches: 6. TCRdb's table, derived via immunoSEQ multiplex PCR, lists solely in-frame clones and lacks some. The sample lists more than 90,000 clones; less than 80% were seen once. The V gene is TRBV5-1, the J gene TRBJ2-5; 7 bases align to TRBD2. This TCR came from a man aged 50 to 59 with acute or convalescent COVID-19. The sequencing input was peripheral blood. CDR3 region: CASSFEAGWQETQYF. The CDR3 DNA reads TGCGCCAGCAGCTTCGAAGCGGGGTGGCAAGAGACCCAGTACTTC.